The T cell receptor beta chain under discussion was sequenced for a study of OX40 agonist ivuxolimab in advanced cancers. Study details: People in dose escalation had one of these cancers: hepatocellular carcinoma, melanoma, renal cell or head and neck cancer. Of mixed ages from about 23 to 85 and averaging about 60 years, the group was roughly 83% male. General observations from the study: Several nonresponders also turned out to have low normalized T-cell clonal expansion.

Blood draws occurred at baseline, cycle 4 day 1, and cycle 7 day 1. A single count supports this clone. Its target is unknown. With 5 bases removed from V and 14 bases from J, the gap between germline ends came to 19 bases. CDR3 length: 13 residues. Germline CDR1 SGHVS, CDR2 FQNEAQ. Generated by immunoSEQ multiplex PCR, the TCRdb table keeps only in-frame clones and is missing some. The sample comprises approximately 59,000 clones, over 80% of which are singletons, and around 3.4% rests with the top ten. Sequenced here: CD4+ or CD8+ T cells sorted from blood, sampled in a trial of the OX40 agonist ivuxolimab. V and J are TRBV7-8 and TRBJ2-1; unclear D gene. The receptor comes from an adult with an advanced solid tumor such as melanoma, head and neck, liver or kidney cancer. DNA for the CDR3: TGTGCCAGCAGCGGAGAACCTTACCTCGAGGAGTTCTTC. This gives the protein CASSGEPYLEEFF.